The subject of this entry is one T cell receptor (beta chain). Its target antigen remains unknown. Base qualities are not recorded, but no much larger clone differs from it by a single base. The data were obtained in a study of CD8 T cells in ankylosing spondylitis (TCRdb year 2017). The study in broad terms: To find TCR variants linked to disease, the study profiled T cell receptor beta repertoires in ankylosing spondylitis patients and healthy donors. In total, the full study cohort was made up of some 110 healthy donors and roughly 27 ankylosing spondylitis patients. Peripheral blood was sampled, and synovial fluid was additionally collected from ankylosing spondylitis patients. The paper as a whole reports these results and caveats: The disease-linked clones were reported as significantly enriched in matched synovial fluid samples from ankylosing spondylitis patients. A CD8+ phenotype was shown by the disease-linked clones, which were found at relatively low frequencies in peripheral blood. Some TCR beta motif variants had previously been reported in synovial fluid and blood of reactive arthritis patients, which suggested common disease-initiation mechanisms. A TCR beta motif of fewer than 10 highly homologous amino acid variants appeared characteristic of blood from ankylosing spondylitis patients.

Trimming costs V 0 bases and J 0 bases, and their ends lie 10 bases apart. In the germline V gene, CDR1 corresponds to SGHTS and CDR2 to YDEGEE. The CDR3 runs 16 residues from the cysteine to the phenylalanine. CDR3 DNA is the only sequence kept; it has 48 bases, read in frame from the first base. Data came from an Illumina HiSeq 2500. Quantitative 5'-RACE with molecular barcodes was used to prepare TCR beta libraries. The authors' pipeline ran thus. A new computational method, built on a probabilistic model of VDJ rearrangement, was used to identify disease-linked TCR variants. TCRdb took the public reads, trimmed them with fastp at Q25, ran MiXCR for clone calling and kept in-frame beta chains. Rows merge per CDR3 protein into single entries with the most common DNA and genes. TCRdb, not the authors, supplied the V and J calls. This sample is represented by over 700,000 distinct CDR3 sequences; under 20% of them were singletons. Jointly, the top ten make up approximately 18% of the sample.

This chain joins TRBV5-8 to TRBJ1-3, with the D gene not confidently named. The material sequenced was blood, either unsorted or a sorted T cell fraction (not recorded which). The receptor was isolated from a male donor with ankylosing spondylitis. This receptor has the CDR3 CASSLAKGFSGNTIYF. The DNA reads as follows: TGTGCCAGCAGCTTGGCCAAGGGTTTCTCTGGAAACACCATATATTTT. The full variable domain, with segments outside the CDR3 supplied by the reference TRBV5-8 and TRBJ1-3 proteins, appears as EAGVTQSPTHLIKTRGQQATLRCSPISGHTSVYWYQQALGLGLQFLLWYDEGEERNRGNFPPRFSGRQFPNYSSELNVNALELEDSALYLCASSLAKGFSGNTIYFGEGSWLTVV.